The 5 T cell receptor beta chains reported below all come from one sample, sequenced in a study of T cells in Graves' hyperthyroidism and ophthalmopathy. Amplified TCR beta CDR3 regions came from RNA transcripts. The HTBI set primed first-round TCR CDR3 RT-PCR. In TCRdb, the multiplex PCR reads were re-called with MiXCR into one record per CDR3 protein. The repertoire holds roughly 280,000 distinct CDR3 sequences, with about a sixth as singletons. The sample consisted of blood. These TCRs come from a woman aged 60 to 75 with Graves' ophthalmopathy.

This sequence joins TRBV7-2 and TRBJ2-2; D uncertain. This CDR3 is 13 amino acids long. Trimming left V 5 bases short and J 7 bases short, with 11 bases between. Per germline, CDR1 SGHTA and CDR2 FQGNSA. This chain's CDR3 is CASSPRLFGELFF. For the CDR3, the DNA is TGTGCCAGCAGCCCCAGATTGTTCGGGGAGCTGTTTTTT.

The chain carries TRBV6-1 and TRBJ1-2; D is possibly TRBD1 (5 bases). This CDR3 comprises 13 residues. Germline V gene lookup returns CDR1 MNHNS and CDR2 SASEGT. V lost 6 bases and J lost 2, with 10 bases in between. In DNA, the CDR3 is TGTGCCAGCAGCCGGGACGGCAACTATGGCTACACCTTC. It yields the protein CASSRDGNYGYTF.

This clonotype appeared many times. The rearrangement uses TRBV27 and TRBJ1-5; D gene ambiguous. Trimming pared 0 bases from V and 3 bases from J, leaving 3 bases between. CDR1 is MNHEY, CDR2 SMNVEV, per germline (reference sequence). The CDR3 length is 13 residues. The CDR3 DNA reads TGTGCCAGCAGTTTATCCTACAATCAGCCCCAGCATTTT. It codes for CASSLSYNQPQHF.

The sample holds many counts of this clonotype. The chain is built from TRBV28 and TRBJ1-3, with D perhaps matching TRBD1 (6 bases). V lost 4 bases and J 8 bases, leaving 12 bases between the germline ends. The CDR3 contains 13 residues. CDR1 and CDR2 from the germline V gene are MDHEN and SYDVKM. CDR3 sequence: CASSSPGAYTIYF. CDR3 DNA sequence: TGTGCCAGCAGTTCACCAGGGGCCTACACCATATATTTT.

This clonotype has at least ten counts. The chain employs TRBV5-5 and TRBJ1-1; a weak D match, TRBD1 (5 bases). Between the trimmed V and J ends, which lost 6 bases and 0 bases, there was a span of 15 bases. CDR1 SGHKS and CDR2 YYEKEE come from the germline V gene (reference sequence). This CDR3 has 15 amino acids. The CDR3 protein is CASIDLGTMNTEAFF. The CDR3 DNA reads as TGTGCCAGCATTGACCTCGGGACGATGAACACTGAAGCTTTCTTT.